This entry describes one TCR beta chain. Its antigen is not yet known. The sample holds no much larger clone one base away, and base qualities are not on file. This sample was included in a study of CD8 T cells in Susac syndrome (dated by TCRdb to the late 2010s). About the investigation overall: The study used repertoire sequencing to test whether antigen drove CD8+ T cell activation and differentiation in Susac syndrome. The clonality of the CD8+ T cell repertoire was compared across about 12 healthy donors, around 14 Susac syndrome patients and 15 multiple sclerosis patients.

The germline V gene (reference sequence) supplies CDR1 GTSNPN and CDR2 SVGIG. Trimming takes 5 bases off V and 3 bases off J; junction bases not matched to a gene: 5. The CDR3 spans 13 residues, from the cysteine through the phenylalanine. Of all the DNA, just the CDR3 is kept, 39 bases in frame from base 1. RNA was extracted using the RNeasy kit, and roughly 0.45 to 1 microgram was reverse transcribed with random hexamers. The immunoSEQ multiplex PCR assay, which covers 54 Vbeta and 13 Jbeta segments, was used to amplify TCR beta CDR3 regions. To correct PCR amplification bias, a synthetic template baseline was used for both primer optimization and computational correction. Regarding the original processing steps: Only productive sequences were kept, with reads annotated to V, D and J genes according to IMGT and analyzed in immunoSEQ Analyzer. Clonality was calculated as one minus the Shannon entropy normalized by log2 of the number of productive unique sequences. For each patient and control, public and private clones were evaluated within the 100 most prevalent clones. A clone was defined as Susac-specific if it was absent from the healthy and MS cohorts, from roughly 1,000 published viral clones and from other ImmuneACCESS disease sequences. TCRdb applied fastp at Q25 and MiXCR to the public reads, then kept only in-frame beta chains. When rows share a CDR3 protein, they turn into one entry using the most common DNA and genes. TCRdb, not the authors, supplied the V and J calls. This sample lists about 290,000 distinct CDR3 sequences; 85% were detected once. The ten top clones hold roughly 0.21% of the sample.

Broad study findings and their caveats: The number of individuals in the TCR sequencing and HLA analysis was acknowledged as relatively small.

Peripheral blood CD8+ and CD4+ T cells from healthy donors, Susac syndrome patients and multiple sclerosis patients were profiled by high-throughput TCR beta sequencing. Multiple sclerosis controls were treatment-naive patients with stable or active relapsing-remitting disease fulfilling revised McDonald criteria. Bulk CD8+ and CD4+ T cells were purified by magnetic negative isolation, whereas CD8+ TEMRA cells were enriched by FACS. Blood was drawn into EDTA tubes, processed within 24 hours, and PBMCs were isolated by density gradient centrifugation. PBMCs intended for TCR sequencing were frozen in liquid nitrogen and were later thawed in a 37 degrees C water bath. The sorted or isolated CD4+, CD8+ and CD8+ TEMRA cells had a purity of 90% or higher.

Sequenced sample: CD8+ T cells from PBMCs. The TCR comes from a human donor with multiple sclerosis. The rearrangement joined TRBV30 to TRBJ2-7, with 9 bases aligning to TRBD1. Here the CDR3 is given as CAWGQGSGYEQYF. The DNA reads as follows: TGTGCCTGGGGACAGGGGAGCGGCTACGAGCAGTACTTC.